At least ten counts were recorded for the clone carrying this T cell receptor (beta chain). The data originate from a study of early T cells in non-severe SARS-CoV-2 infection. Trimming shortened V by 5 bases and J by 1 base, and 15 bases separated the two germline ends. This CDR3 is 14 amino acids long. Germline V gene data show CDR1 as DFQATT and CDR2 as SNEGSKA (reference sequence). Unique molecular identifiers tagged individual cDNA molecules. Each CDR3 protein gets one entry after TCRdb re-called the 5' RACE reads with MiXCR. The sample has some 91,000 distinct CDR3 sequences, approximately 10% seen once.

Sequencing used whole blood, obtained at baseline. The rearrangement uses TRBV20-1 and TRBJ2-7, with D perhaps matching TRBD2 (6 bases). This TCR was recovered from an adult who was a healthcare worker with PCR-confirmed SARS-CoV-2 infection or an uninfected control (not recorded which). The CDR3 DNA reads as TGCAGTGCTGGCGGGACGGATCCTTCCTACGAGCAGTACTTC. Protein sequence: CSAGGTDPSYEQYF.